This entry lists 24 T cell receptor beta chains sequenced from one sample in a study of cytomegalovirus exposure and HLA in healthy donors. PCR was performed using 60 Vbeta and 13 Jbeta primers. Assay used: immunoSEQ multiplex PCR; TCRdb lists only in-frame clones, some missing. The sample records more than 65,000 clones, approximately 78% being singletons. Sequencing was carried out using PBMCs. The receptor set was obtained from a man between 18 and 35 years old in good health and CMV-seronegative.

The chain is built from TRBV29-1 and TRBJ1-1; 8 nucleotides match TRBD1. The CDR3 loop spans 14 amino acids. CDR1 and CDR2 (germline): SQVTM, ANQGSEA. V shed 4 bases, J shed 5 bases, and the junction held 9 bases outside the gene matches. CDR3 coding DNA: TGCAGCGTTGGGGCAGGGGGCACATGGACTGAAGCTTTCTTT. It translates to CSVGAGGTWTEAFF.

This clone occurred a few times. This chain connects TRBV11-2 to TRBJ1-2, with a tentative D call TRBD1 (6 bases). Trimming pared 4 bases from V and 4 bases from J, leaving 10 bases between. CDR1 and CDR2 from the germline V gene are SGHAT and FQNNGV. The CDR3 sequence is 13 residues long. In nucleotides, the CDR3 is TGTGCCAGCAGCTCAGACAGGATCTATGGCTACACCTTC. This gives the protein CASSSDRIYGYTF.

The V call is TRBV7-9, the J call TRBJ2-7; the D is unclear. CDR1 is SEHNR and CDR2 is FQNEAQ in the germline V gene (reference sequence). V dropped 2 bases and J dropped 7 bases, with 18 bases sitting between them. The CDR3 contains 15 residues. CDR3: CASSLQNDMDREQYF. The CDR3 DNA follows: TGTGCCAGCAGCTTACAGAACGACATGGATAGGGAGCAGTACTTC. Full variable domain (rest looked up from reference TRBV7-9 and TRBJ2-7): DTGVSQNPRHKITKRGQNVTFRCDPISEHNRLYWYRQTLGQGPEFLTYFQNEAQLEKSRLLSDRFSAERPKGSFSTLEIQRTEQGDSAMYLCASSLQNDMDREQYFGPGTRLTVT.

J is TRBJ2-2 and V is TRBV30; D gene ambiguous. V was cut by 0 bases and J by 5 bases, with 4 bases left in between. CDR3 size: 12 residues. From germline, CDR1 is GTSNPN and CDR2 SVGIG (reference sequence). CDR3 loop: CAWSVATGELFF. The CDR3 nucleotides read TGTGCCTGGAGTGTAGCGACCGGGGAGCTGTTTTTT. Based on the CDR3 plus reference TRBV30 and TRBJ2-2, the full variable domain is SQTIHQWPATLVQPVGSPLSLECTVEGTSNPNLYWYRQAAGRGLQLLFYSVGIGQISSEVPQNLSASRPQDRQFILSSKKLLLSDSGFYLCAWSVATGELFFGEGSRLTVL.

This chain uses TRBV9 with TRBJ2-3; possibly TRBD2 for D (5 bases). In germline, CDR1 is SGDLS, CDR2 YYNGEE. CDR3 length: 16 amino acids. Trimming took 4 bases from V and 4 from J, leaving 19 bases between them. CDR3 nucleotide sequence: TGTGCCAGCAGCCCGGTGGCGGGCGGTTGGTCAGATACGCAGTATTTT. Amino acid sequence: CASSPVAGGWSDTQYF.

The rearrangement links TRBV4-1 to TRBJ2-7; the match to TRBD2 covers 7 bases. V was pared by 4 bases and J by 6 bases, with 9 bases of the junction left unmatched. Looked up from germline, CDR1 is MGHRA and CDR2 is YSYEKL. The CDR3 is made up of 14 amino acids. The DNA for the CDR3 is TGCGCCAGCAGCCTCCTTGCGGGAGTGGGCGAGCAGTACTTC. Its protein is CASSLLAGVGEQYF.

This chain uses TRBV9 with TRBJ1-2; 8 bases fit TRBD1. Per the germline V gene, CDR1 is SGDLS and CDR2 is YYNGEE. Germline trimming cut 4 bases from V and 8 bases from J; bases unmatched to any gene: 16. The CDR3 covers 16 residues. The CDR3, as DNA: TGTGCCAGCAGCACTGTGGACAGGGTGAATTTAAACGGCTACACCTTC. This sequence encodes CASSTVDRVNLNGYTF.

This clone showed up just once. V usage is TRBV27 and J usage is TRBJ2-7, with TRBD1 matching over 8 bases. This CDR3 comprises 14 residues. The trim removed 7 bases at V and 9 bases at J, leaving 14 bases unmatched. Germline CDR1 is MNHEY and CDR2 is SMNVEV (reference sequence). This chain's CDR3 is CASTNSGGAKSQYF. In nucleotides, the CDR3 is TGTGCCAGCACTAATTCAGGGGGCGCAAAATCGCAGTACTTC.

The chain is built from TRBV2 and TRBJ2-7; D not certain. The V end was cut by 4 bases, the J end by 3 bases, with 7 bases between. CDR3 length: 12 amino acids. Germline CDR1 and CDR2: SNHLY and FYNNEI. The CDR3 bases are TGTGCCAGCAGTGGGGCGTTCTACGAGCAGTACTTC. This encodes CASSGAFYEQYF.

CDR3 residues: CASRSTGGCQPQHF. The CDR3 nucleotides are TGTGCCAGCAGGTCGACAGGGGGGTGTCAGCCCCAGCATTTT. This rearrangement joins TRBV21-1 to TRBJ1-5; TRBD1 is taken as the D call from the table, unchecked against the DNA. TRBV21-1 is a known pseudogene. This CDR3 has 14 residues.

The chain uses TRBV30 and TRBJ1-2, with TRBD1 as a possible D gene (6 bases). CDR3 length equals 12 residues. The V and J ends lost 6 bases and 2 bases respectively, with 10 bases between them. Germline V lookup: CDR1 GTSNPN, CDR2 SVGIG (reference sequence). Written as DNA, the CDR3 is TGTGCCTGTAATCAGGGGAACTATGGCTACACCTTC. Encoded protein: CACNQGNYGYTF.

V usage is TRBV7-3 and J usage is TRBJ2-3; 11 bases map to TRBD2. CDR3 size: 17 residues. Trimming cost V 0 bases and J 0 bases; bases outside gene matches: 2. The germline V gene has CDR1 SGHTA and CDR2 FQGTGA. This CDR3 reads CASSLTTSGESTDTQYF. Here the CDR3 DNA reads TGTGCCAGCAGCTTAACGACTAGCGGGGAGAGCACAGATACGCAGTATTTT.

The chain recombines TRBV4-1 with TRBJ1-6; D perhaps matches TRBD1 (6 bases). The CDR3 totals 15 residues. Germline loops: CDR1 MGHRA, CDR2 YSYEKL. Trimming took 1 base from V and 9 from J, leaving 13 bases between them. The DNA for the CDR3 is TGCGCCAGCAGCCAAGCAGGGGTGTTGAGTTCACCCCTCCACTTT. Protein: CASSQAGVLSSPLHF.

V and J are TRBV4-1 and TRBJ1-1, with D hard to call. The CDR3 runs to 17 residues. The germline V gene has CDR1 MGHRA and CDR2 YSYEKL. V dropped 0 bases and J dropped 0 bases, with 14 bases sitting between them. The CDR3 DNA sequence: TGCGCCAGCAGCCAAGAACCAGGCGCTGCTATGAACACTGAAGCTTTCTTT. Amino acids: CASSQEPGAAMNTEAFF.

This sequence joins TRBV19 and TRBJ1-6; TRBD1 matches at 8 bases. After removal of 5 bases from V and 10 bases from J, the junction contained 16 bases not matched to a gene. Per the germline V gene, CDR1 is LNHDA and CDR2 is SQIVND (reference sequence). CDR3 length equals 17 residues. The CDR3 DNA reads as TGTGCCAGTAGTCTCCTGTACAGGGGGGCCAAGGGATCACCCCTCCACTTT. Translation gives CASSLLYRGAKGSPLHF.

V usage is TRBV19 and J usage is TRBJ1-5, with D possibly matching TRBD1 (6 bases). Per the germline V gene, CDR1 is LNHDA and CDR2 is SQIVND (reference sequence). The CDR3 is 16 residues long. V lost 2 bases and J lost 4, with 15 bases in between. The CDR3 DNA reads TGTGCCAGTAGTATAAAGGGACAAGGGTTGAATCAGCCCCAGCATTTT. Amino acids: CASSIKGQGLNQPQHF.

The chain couples TRBV19 to TRBJ1-5, with a possible D match to TRBD1 (5 bases). With 6 bases removed from V and 3 bases from J, the gap between germline ends came to 12 bases. The germline V gene encodes CDR1 LNHDA and CDR2 SQIVND (reference sequence). The CDR3 loop spans 14 amino acids. CDR3: CASRIGGANQPQHF. CDR3 nucleotides: TGTGCCAGTAGAATTGGAGGGGCCAATCAGCCCCAGCATTTT.

This clone has just a few counts. The rearrangement joins TRBV25-1 to TRBJ2-5; no reliable D call. The CDR3 covers 13 residues. Trimming took off 1 base at V and 2 bases at J, with 5 bases between the two ends. Germline V lookup: CDR1 MGHDK, CDR2 SYGVNS. The CDR3 reads CASSELEQETQYF. CDR3 bases: TGTGCCAGCAGTGAATTAGAGCAAGAGACCCAGTACTTC.

The rearrangement joins TRBV14 to TRBJ1-6; D uncertain. Trimming took 1 base from V and 3 from J, leaving 13 bases between them. CDR1 and CDR2 from the germline V gene are SGHDN and FVKESK. The length of the CDR3 is 17 residues. In DNA form, the CDR3 reads TGTGCCAGCAGCCAAGTTGAGGGAAAGGTCTATAATTCACCCCTCCACTTT. Its protein product is CASSQVEGKVYNSPLHF.

Concerning this clone: Other DNA sequences in the sample encode the same CDR3. The V and J genes are TRBV19 and TRBJ2-3; D unresolved. Germline lookup yields CDR1 LNHDA and CDR2 SQIVND (reference sequence). The CDR3 is 13 amino acids. The V end was cut by 6 bases, the J end by 0 bases, with 7 bases between. The DNA for the CDR3 is TGTGCCAGTAGGACTGCTAGCACAGATACGCAGTATTTT. It translates to CASRTASTDTQYF.

The gene calls are TRBV19 and TRBJ2-2, with D possibly TRBD1 on 6 matching bases. The germline V gene encodes CDR1 LNHDA and CDR2 SQIVND (reference sequence). There are 15 residues in the CDR3. Between the trimmed V and J ends, which lost 5 bases and 6 bases, there was a span of 16 bases. This CDR3 is CASSSEYRVPGELFF. CDR3 sequence (DNA): TGTGCCAGTAGTTCAGAATACAGGGTCCCCGGGGAGCTGTTTTTT. Filled out from reference TRBV19 and TRBJ2-2, the complete variable domain reads DGGITQSPKYLFRKEGQNVTLSCEQNLNHDAMYWYRQDPGQGLRLIYYSQIVNDFQKGDIAEGYSVSREKKESFPLTVTSAQKNPTAFYLCASSSEYRVPGELFFGEGSRLTVL.

The J gene is TRBJ2-7, the V gene TRBV27; 10 nucleotides match TRBD2. Germline V gene data show CDR1 as MNHEY and CDR2 as SMNVEV (reference sequence). After removal of 6 bases from V and 5 bases from J, the junction contained 10 bases not matched to a gene. There are 15 residues in the CDR3. In nucleotides, the CDR3 is TGTGCCAGCAGCCGAGCTAGCGGGAGAGTCCACGAGCAGTACTTC. Translating gives CASSRASGRVHEQYF.

The chain joins TRBV28 to TRBJ2-7; 10 nucleotides line up with TRBD2. The CDR3 extends over 15 amino acids. CDR1 MDHEN and CDR2 SYDVKM come from the germline V gene. Trimming took 4 bases from V and 0 from J; bases not matched to a gene: 3. CDR3 DNA sequence: TGTGCCAGCAGTTCTAGCGGGAGACCCTCCTACGAGCAGTACTTC. This sequence encodes CASSSSGRPSYEQYF.

This clone was seen more than once but under ten times. The rearrangement uses TRBV4-2 and TRBJ2-5, with 7 bases identical to TRBD1. The CDR3 loop spans 16 amino acids. With 0 bases clipped from V and 2 bases from J, the junction kept 6 bases outside the gene matches. Germline CDR1 reads LGHNA; CDR2 reads YNFKEQ. The CDR3 DNA reads as TGTGCCAGCAGCCAAGAATTCGGCAGGGGGCAAGAGACCCAGTACTTC. This sequence encodes CASSQEFGRGQETQYF.